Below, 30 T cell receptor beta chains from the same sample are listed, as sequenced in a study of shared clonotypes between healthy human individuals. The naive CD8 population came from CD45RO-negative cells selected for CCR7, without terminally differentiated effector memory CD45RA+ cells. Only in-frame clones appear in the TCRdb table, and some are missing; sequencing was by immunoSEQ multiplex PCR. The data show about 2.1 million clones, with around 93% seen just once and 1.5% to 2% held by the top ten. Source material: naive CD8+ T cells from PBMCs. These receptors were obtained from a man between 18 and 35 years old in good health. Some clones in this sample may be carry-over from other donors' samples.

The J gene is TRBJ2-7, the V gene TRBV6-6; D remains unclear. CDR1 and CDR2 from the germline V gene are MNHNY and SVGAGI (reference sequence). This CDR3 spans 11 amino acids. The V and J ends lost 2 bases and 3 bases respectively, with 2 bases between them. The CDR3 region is CASSYHYEQYF. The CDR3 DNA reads TGTGCCAGCAGTTACCACTACGAGCAGTACTTC.

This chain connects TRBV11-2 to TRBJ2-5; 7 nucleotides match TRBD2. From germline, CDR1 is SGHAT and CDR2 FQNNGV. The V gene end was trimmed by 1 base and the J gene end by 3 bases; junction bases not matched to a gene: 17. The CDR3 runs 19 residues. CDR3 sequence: CASSLAPVGWEGSEETQYF. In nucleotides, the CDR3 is TGTGCCAGCAGCTTAGCGCCGGTTGGGTGGGAGGGGTCGGAAGAGACCCAGTACTTC.

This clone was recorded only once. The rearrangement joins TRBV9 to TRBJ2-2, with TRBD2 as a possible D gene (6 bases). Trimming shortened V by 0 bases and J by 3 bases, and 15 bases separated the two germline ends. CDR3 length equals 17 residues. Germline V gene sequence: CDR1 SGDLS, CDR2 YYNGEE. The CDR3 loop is CASSVAYRDFDTGELFF. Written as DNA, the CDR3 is TGTGCCAGCAGCGTAGCTTACCGGGACTTTGACACCGGGGAGCTGTTTTTT.

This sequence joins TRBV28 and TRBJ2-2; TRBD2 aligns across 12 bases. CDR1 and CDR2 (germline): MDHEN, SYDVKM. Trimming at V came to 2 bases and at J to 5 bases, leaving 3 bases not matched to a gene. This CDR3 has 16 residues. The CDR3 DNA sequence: TGTGCCAGCAGTTTAAGGCTAGCGGGAGGGACCGGGGAGCTGTTTTTT. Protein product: CASSLRLAGGTGELFF.

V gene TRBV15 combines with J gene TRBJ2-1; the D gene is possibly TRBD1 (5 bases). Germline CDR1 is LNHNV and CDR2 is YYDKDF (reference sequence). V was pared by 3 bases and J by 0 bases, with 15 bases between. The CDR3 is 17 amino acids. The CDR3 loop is CATSRDRTGSSYNEQFF. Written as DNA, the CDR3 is TGTGCCACCAGCAGGGATCGTACAGGAAGCTCCTACAATGAGCAGTTCTTC.

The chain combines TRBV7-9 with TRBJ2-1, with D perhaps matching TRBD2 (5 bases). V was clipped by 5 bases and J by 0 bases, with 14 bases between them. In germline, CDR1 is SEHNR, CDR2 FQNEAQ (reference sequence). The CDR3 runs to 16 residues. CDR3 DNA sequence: TGTGCCAGCAGCCCATTCCGGGGTAGCTCCTACAATGAGCAGTTCTTC. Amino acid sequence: CASSPFRGSSYNEQFF.

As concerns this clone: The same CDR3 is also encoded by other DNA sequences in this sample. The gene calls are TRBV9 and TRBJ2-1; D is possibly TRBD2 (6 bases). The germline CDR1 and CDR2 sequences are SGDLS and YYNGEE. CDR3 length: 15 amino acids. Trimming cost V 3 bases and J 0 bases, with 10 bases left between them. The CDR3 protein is CASSGSGLSYNEQFF. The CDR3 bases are TGTGCCAGCAGCGGTAGCGGCCTCTCCTACAATGAGCAGTTCTTC.

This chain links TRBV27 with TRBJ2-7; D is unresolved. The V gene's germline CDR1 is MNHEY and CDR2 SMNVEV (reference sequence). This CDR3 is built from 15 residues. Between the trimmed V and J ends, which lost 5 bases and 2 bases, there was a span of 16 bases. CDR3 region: CASSPQRRVPYEQYF. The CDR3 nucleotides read TGTGCCAGCAGTCCCCAACGACGGGTCCCCTACGAGCAGTACTTC.

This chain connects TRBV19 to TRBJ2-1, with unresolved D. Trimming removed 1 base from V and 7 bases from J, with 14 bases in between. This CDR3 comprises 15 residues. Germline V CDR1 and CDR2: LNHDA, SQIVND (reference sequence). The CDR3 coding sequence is TGTGCCAGTAGTATAGCCGCATTTCGCTTTAATGAGCAGTTCTTC. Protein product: CASSIAAFRFNEQFF.

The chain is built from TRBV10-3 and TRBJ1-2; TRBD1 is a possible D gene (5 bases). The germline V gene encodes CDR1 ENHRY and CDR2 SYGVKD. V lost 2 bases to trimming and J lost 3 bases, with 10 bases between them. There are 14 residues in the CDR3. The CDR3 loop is CAISEAGTDYGYTF. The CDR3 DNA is TGTGCCATCAGTGAGGCCGGGACGGACTATGGCTACACCTTC.

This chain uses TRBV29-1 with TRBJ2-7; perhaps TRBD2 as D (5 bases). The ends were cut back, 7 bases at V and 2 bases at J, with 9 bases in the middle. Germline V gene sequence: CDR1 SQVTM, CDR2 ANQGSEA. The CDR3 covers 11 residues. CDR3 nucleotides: TGCAGCGCAGCGGAGACCTACGAGCAGTACTTC. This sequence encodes CSAAETYEQYF.

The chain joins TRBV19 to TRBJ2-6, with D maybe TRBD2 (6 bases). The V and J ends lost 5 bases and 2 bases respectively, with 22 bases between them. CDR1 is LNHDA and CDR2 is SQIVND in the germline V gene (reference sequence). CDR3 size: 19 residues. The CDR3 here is CASSDPHQGGEAGANVLTF. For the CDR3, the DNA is TGTGCCAGTAGTGACCCCCACCAGGGCGGGGAGGCTGGGGCCAACGTCCTGACTTTC.

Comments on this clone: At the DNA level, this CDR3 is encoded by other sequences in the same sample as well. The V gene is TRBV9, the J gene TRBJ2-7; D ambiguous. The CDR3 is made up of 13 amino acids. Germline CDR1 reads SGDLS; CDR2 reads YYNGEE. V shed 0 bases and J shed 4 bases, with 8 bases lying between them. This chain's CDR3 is CASSVGEGYEQYF. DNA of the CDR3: TGTGCCAGCAGCGTAGGTGAAGGGTACGAGCAGTACTTC.

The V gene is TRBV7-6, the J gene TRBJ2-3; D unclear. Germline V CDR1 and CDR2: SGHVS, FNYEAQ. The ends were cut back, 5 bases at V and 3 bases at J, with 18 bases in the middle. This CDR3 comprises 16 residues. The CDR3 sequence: CASSPRLGSRTDTQYF. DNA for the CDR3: TGTGCCAGCAGCCCCCGGTTGGGGTCGCGGACAGATACGCAGTATTTT.

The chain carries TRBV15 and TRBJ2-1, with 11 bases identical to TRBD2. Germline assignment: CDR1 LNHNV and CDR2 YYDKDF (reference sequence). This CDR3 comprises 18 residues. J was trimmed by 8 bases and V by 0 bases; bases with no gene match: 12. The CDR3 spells CATSRDGVAGGPGHEQFF. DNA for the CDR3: TGTGCCACCAGCAGAGATGGGGTAGCGGGAGGGCCAGGTCATGAGCAGTTCTTC.

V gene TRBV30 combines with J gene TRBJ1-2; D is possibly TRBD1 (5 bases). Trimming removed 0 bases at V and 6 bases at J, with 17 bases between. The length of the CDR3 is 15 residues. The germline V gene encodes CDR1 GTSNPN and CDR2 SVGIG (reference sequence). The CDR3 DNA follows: TGTGCCTGGAGTGTAGAACAGCAGGGCCGAGATGGCTACACCTTC. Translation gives CAWSVEQQGRDGYTF.

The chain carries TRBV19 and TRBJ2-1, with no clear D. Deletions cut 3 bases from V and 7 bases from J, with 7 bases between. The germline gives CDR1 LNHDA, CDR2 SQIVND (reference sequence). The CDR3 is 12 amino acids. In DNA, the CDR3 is TGTGCCAGTAGTATTCCCCAGAATGAGCAGTTCTTC. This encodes CASSIPQNEQFF.

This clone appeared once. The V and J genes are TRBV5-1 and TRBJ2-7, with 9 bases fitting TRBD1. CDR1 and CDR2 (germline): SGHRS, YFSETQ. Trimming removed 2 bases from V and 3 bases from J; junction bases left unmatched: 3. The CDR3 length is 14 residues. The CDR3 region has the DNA TGCGCCAGCAGCTTAGGGACAGGGATCTACGAGCAGTACTTC. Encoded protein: CASSLGTGIYEQYF.

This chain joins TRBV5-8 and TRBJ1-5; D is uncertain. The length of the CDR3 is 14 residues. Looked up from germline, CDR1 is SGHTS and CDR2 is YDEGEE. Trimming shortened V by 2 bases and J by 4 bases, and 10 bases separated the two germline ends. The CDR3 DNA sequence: TGTGCCAGCAGCTTTTTTTCGAGTAATCAGCCCCAGCATTTT. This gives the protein CASSFFSSNQPQHF.

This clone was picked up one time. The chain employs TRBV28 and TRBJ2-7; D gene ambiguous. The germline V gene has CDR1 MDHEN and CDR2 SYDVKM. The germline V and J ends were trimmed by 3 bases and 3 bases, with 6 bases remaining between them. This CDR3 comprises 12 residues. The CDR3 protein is CASSFFDYEQYF. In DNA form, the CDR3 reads TGTGCCAGCAGTTTCTTTGACTACGAGCAGTACTTC.

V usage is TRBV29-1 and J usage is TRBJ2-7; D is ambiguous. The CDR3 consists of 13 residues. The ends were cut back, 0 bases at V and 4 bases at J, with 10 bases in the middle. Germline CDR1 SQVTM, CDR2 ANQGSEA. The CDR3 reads CSVEDEEIYEQYF. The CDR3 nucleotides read TGCAGCGTTGAAGATGAGGAAATTTACGAGCAGTACTTC.

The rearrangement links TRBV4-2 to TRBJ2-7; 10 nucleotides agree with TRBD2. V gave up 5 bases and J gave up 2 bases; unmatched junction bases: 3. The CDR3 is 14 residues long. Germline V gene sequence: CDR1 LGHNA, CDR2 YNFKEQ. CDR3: CASSSGTSAYEQYF. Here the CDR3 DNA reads TGTGCCAGCAGCTCCGGGACTAGCGCCTACGAGCAGTACTTC.

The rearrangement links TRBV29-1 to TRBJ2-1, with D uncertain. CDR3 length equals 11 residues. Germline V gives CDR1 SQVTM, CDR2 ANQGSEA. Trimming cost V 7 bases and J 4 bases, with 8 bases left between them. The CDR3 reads CSARVYNEQFF. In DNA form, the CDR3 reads TGCAGCGCCCGGGTTTACAATGAGCAGTTCTTC.

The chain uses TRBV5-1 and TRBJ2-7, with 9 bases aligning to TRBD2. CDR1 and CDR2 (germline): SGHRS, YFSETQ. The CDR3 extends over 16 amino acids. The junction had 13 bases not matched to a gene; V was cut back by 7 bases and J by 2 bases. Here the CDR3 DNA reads TGCGCCAGCCACCCTAGCGGGGCTAGCGGGACCTACGAGCAGTACTTC. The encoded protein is CASHPSGASGTYEQYF.

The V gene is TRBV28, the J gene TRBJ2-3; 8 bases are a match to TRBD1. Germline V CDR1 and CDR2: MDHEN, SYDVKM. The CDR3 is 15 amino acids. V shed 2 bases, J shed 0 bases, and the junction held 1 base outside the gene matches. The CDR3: CASSLQGASTDTQYF. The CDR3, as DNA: TGTGCCAGCAGTTTACAGGGGGCCAGCACAGATACGCAGTATTTT.

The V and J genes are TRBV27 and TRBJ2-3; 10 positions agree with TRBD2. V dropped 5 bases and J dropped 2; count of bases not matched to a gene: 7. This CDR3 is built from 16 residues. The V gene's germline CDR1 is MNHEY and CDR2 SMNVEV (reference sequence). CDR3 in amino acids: CASSLRLAGVTDTQYF. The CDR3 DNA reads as TGTGCCAGCAGTCTCCGCCTAGCGGGAGTCACAGATACGCAGTATTTT.

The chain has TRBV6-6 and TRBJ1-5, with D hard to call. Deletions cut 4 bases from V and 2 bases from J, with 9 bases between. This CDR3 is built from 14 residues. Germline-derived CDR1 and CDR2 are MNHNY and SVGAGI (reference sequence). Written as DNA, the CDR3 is TGTGCCAGCAGTTCCGAGATTCGCAATCAGCCCCAGCATTTT. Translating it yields CASSSEIRNQPQHF.

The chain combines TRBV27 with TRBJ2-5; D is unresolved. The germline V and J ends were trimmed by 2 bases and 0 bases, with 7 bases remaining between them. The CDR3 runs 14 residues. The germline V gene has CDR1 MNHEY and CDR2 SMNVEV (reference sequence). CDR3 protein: CASSLNGDQETQYF. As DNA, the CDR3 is TGTGCCAGCAGTTTAAATGGGGACCAAGAGACCCAGTACTTC.

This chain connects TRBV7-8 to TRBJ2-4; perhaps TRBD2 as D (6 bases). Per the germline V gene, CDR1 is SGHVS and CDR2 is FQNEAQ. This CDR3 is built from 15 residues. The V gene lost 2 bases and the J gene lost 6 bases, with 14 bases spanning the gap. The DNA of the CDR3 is TGTGCCAGCAGCTTACGGGGAGGTAACGGAAACATTCAGTACTTC. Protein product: CASSLRGGNGNIQYF.

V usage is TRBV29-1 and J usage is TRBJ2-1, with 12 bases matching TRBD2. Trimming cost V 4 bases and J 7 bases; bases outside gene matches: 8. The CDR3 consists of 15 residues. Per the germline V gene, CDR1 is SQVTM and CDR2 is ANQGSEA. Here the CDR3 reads CSVALAGGPENEQFF. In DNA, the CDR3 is TGCAGCGTTGCCCTAGCGGGAGGGCCGGAGAATGAGCAGTTCTTC.